This T cell receptor (beta chain) comes out of a study of T cell repertoires in cytomegalovirus infection. Details on this clonotype: No antigen is known for it.

This CDR3 has 15 residues. Trimming stripped 1 base from V and 5 bases from J, with 12 bases between. TCRdb used MiXCR to reprocess the reads, holding one entry per CDR3 protein. Of 650,000 to 900,000 distinct CDR3 sequences listed, almost 30% are singletons. This sequence was found in a human donor in good health (CMV status not recorded). Some clones in this sample may be carry-over from other donors' samples. The chain uses TRBV12-3 or TRBV12-4 and TRBJ1-5; D ambiguous. The specimen was cultured CD8+ T cells from PBMCs, collected from culture after CMV antigen stimulation. The CDR3 is CASSLEVVIDQPQHF. As DNA, the CDR3 is TGTGCCAGCAGTTTAGAAGTGGTTATTGATCAGCCCCAGCATTTT.